Listed below are T cell receptor beta chains from one sample, sequenced in a study of cytomegalovirus exposure and HLA in healthy donors. Produced via immunoSEQ multiplex PCR; TCRdb's table is partial and in-frame only. In the table there are around 140,000 clones, under 90% of which are singletons. The specimen sequenced was PBMCs. These receptors came from a man aged 35 to 55 in good health and CMV-seronegative. Each CDR3 is given with its conserved first and last residue. A D gene is named only where the DNA matches it firmly. Some rows have no size entry. The others give once, few or many, or a class for an expanded clone.

v_call	j_call	d_call	clone_size	cdr3_nt	cdr3_aa
TRBV7-2	TRBJ2-2	TRBD2	NA	TGTGCCAGCAGCTTGAGTAGCGGGGACACCGGGGAGCTGTTTTTT	CASSLSSGDTGELFF
TRBV10-2	TRBJ2-3	NA	NA	TGCGCCAGCAGTGATGTTCGCAGGGGGAGGAGTGATACGCAGTATTTT	CASSDVRRGRSDTQYF
TRBV27	TRBJ2-7	NA	NA	TGTGCCAGCAGCTTGGGACTGCCTCCCCCCTACGAGCAGTACTTC	CASSLGLPPPYEQYF
TRBV29-1	TRBJ1-2	TRBD1	NA	TGCAGCGTTGGTCGGGACAGCCCTAACTATGGCTACACCTTC	CSVGRDSPNYGYTF
TRBV5-1	TRBJ2-5	NA	NA	TGCGCCAGCAGCTCCGAAGCATATCAAGAGACCCAGTACTTC	CASSSEAYQETQYF
TRBV7-8	TRBJ1-2	NA	NA	TGTGCCAGCAGCTTAAACAGCCTTGGTTATGGCTACACCTTC	CASSLNSLGYGYTF
TRBV5-6	TRBJ2-6	TRBD1	few	TGTGCCACCCGGGAAAGGGGGCGAAACGGGGCCAACGTCCTGACTTTC	CATRERGRNGANVLTF
TRBV28	TRBJ1-1	NA	NA	TGTGCCAGCAGTGCCGTGGGGACTCATGGGGCTTTCTTT	CASSAVGTHGAFF
TRBV5-6	TRBJ1-2	TRBD1	NA	TGTGCCAGCAGCTTGGGGGGACAGCCTAACTATGGCTACACCTTC	CASSLGGQPNYGYTF
TRBV5-4	TRBJ1-5	TRBD1	NA	TGTGCCAGCAGCTTCGGGACAGGGTCGAGCAATCAGCCCCAGCATTTT	CASSFGTGSSNQPQHF
TRBV5-6	TRBJ1-6	NA	few	TGTGCCAGCAGCTTGGAAGGGGCGAGCTCACCCCTCCACTTT	CASSLEGASSPLHF
TRBV30	TRBJ2-3	NA	few	TGTGCCTGGAGTACAGGACAGAGCACAGATACGCAGTATTTT	CAWSTGQSTDTQYF
TRBV4-1	TRBJ2-5	TRBD2	NA	TGCGCCAGCAGCCAAGAGAGCAATAGCGGGGATCAAGAGACCCAGTACTTC	CASSQESNSGDQETQYF
TRBV19	TRBJ1-5	NA	once	TGTGCCAGTATTGGGGGACTGACTAGCAATCAGCCCCAGCATTTT	CASIGGLTSNQPQHF
TRBV6-5	TRBJ2-3	NA	few	TGTGCCAGCAGTAATGGGCCAGTTCTCCCAGATACGCAGTATTTT	CASSNGPVLPDTQYF
TRBV5-6	TRBJ1-4	TRBD1	NA	TGTGCCAGCAGCTTGTATGGGACAGGCAAAACTAATGAAAAACTGTTTTTT	CASSLYGTGKTNEKLFF
TRBV7-6	TRBJ1-2	TRBD1	NA	TGTGCCAGCAGCCCTACGGCCCTCGACAGGGGGAATGGCTACACCTTC	CASSPTALDRGNGYTF
TRBV27	TRBJ1-4	TRBD1	few	TGTGCCAGCAGTTTAGGTACTGGACAGGGTAATGAAAAACTGTTTTTT	CASSLGTGQGNEKLFF
TRBV9	TRBJ2-7	TRBD1	NA	TGTGCCAGCAGTTTAACAGGGGGCGCAAGGTACGAGCAGTACTTC	CASSLTGGARYEQYF
TRBV11-1	TRBJ1-1	TRBD1	few	TGTGCCAGCAGGGAGAACAGGGGTCCTTACACTGAAGCTTTCTTT	CASRENRGPYTEAFF
TRBV10-2	TRBJ2-7	TRBD1	few	TGCGCCAGCAGGAAGACAGGGGACTCCTACGAGCAGTACTTC	CASRKTGDSYEQYF
TRBV2	TRBJ1-2	NA	NA	TGTGCCAGCAGGGATACAGGGAACGGCTACACCTTC	CASRDTGNGYTF
TRBV11-2	TRBJ1-2	TRBD1	NA	TGTGCCAGCAGCTTACGGACAGGGGACTATGGCTACACCTTC	CASSLRTGDYGYTF
TRBV7-3	TRBJ2-2	NA	NA	TGTGCCAGCAGCCCCTCAGGGGCCACCGGGGAGCTGTTTTTT	CASSPSGATGELFF
TRBV5-1	TRBJ2-3	TRBD1	NA	TGCGCCAGCAGCTCGGGACAGGCTATAGATACGCAGTATTTT	CASSSGQAIDTQYF
TRBV19	TRBJ2-3	TRBD1	NA	TGTGCCAGCCGGACAGGGCGGGCAGATACGCAGTATTTT	CASRTGRADTQYF
TRBV4-3	TRBJ2-3	NA	NA	TGCGCCAGCAGCCAAGTACGGGGTCCGACAGATACGCAGTATTTT	CASSQVRGPTDTQYF
TRBV19	TRBJ1-4	TRBD1	NA	TGTGCCAGTAGTACGGACAGGGGTGATGAAAAACTGTTTTTT	CASSTDRGDEKLFF
TRBV15	TRBJ2-1	NA	NA	TGTGCCACCAGCAGAGATCTTAGCTCCTACAATGAGCAGTTCTTC	CATSRDLSSYNEQFF
TRBV15	TRBJ1-6	NA	NA	TGTGCCACCAGCAGACAGAGGAATTCACCCCTCCACTTT	CATSRQRNSPLHF
TRBV7-9	TRBJ2-7	TRBD2	NA	TGTGCCAGCAGCTTCGTAGCGGGGGGTTCCTACGAGCAGTACTTC	CASSFVAGGSYEQYF
TRBV7-9	TRBJ2-7	NA	NA	TGTGCCAGCAGCTCATCTCCCCGGTCGTACGAGCAGTACTTC	CASSSSPRSYEQYF